The present entry profiles one TCR beta chain with its context. There is no known antigen for this receptor. There are no base qualities to consult, and no much larger clone falls within one base. Sequences SGHRS (CDR1) and YFSETQ (CDR2) are obtained from the germline V gene. V loses 2 bases, J loses 1 base, and the germline ends lie 12 bases apart. Spanning cysteine to phenylalanine, the CDR3 consists of 15 amino acids. Of all the DNA, just the CDR3 is kept, 45 bases in frame from base 1. These data belong to a study of cytomegalovirus exposure and HLA in healthy donors (dated by TCRdb to about 2017). Describing the broader study: An earlier analysis of approximately 550 of the donors reported more than 250 Gb of sequence data and 120 million or so unique TCR beta sequences from 150 million to 200 million T cells. Around 320 gigabases of sequencing data and approximately 93 million unique TCR sequences were included in an early release covering several hundred HLA-typed donors. Among the roughly 400 genotyped donors, about 85% belonged to the genetic ancestry cluster associated with self-reported Caucasian donors. The aim of the study was to test whether cataloging public T cell receptors could identify signatures of past pathogen exposure. The study used immunosequencing to profile the T cell repertoires of approximately 690 subjects and linked those repertoires to cytomegalovirus serostatus. A separate validation cohort of over 95 different subjects was used in addition to the roughly 720-subject first cohort. To predict cytomegalovirus infection status, the study brought together high-throughput TCR immunosequencing, statistical association of individual TCRs with disease status, and machine learning. To study patterns of TCR occurrence, a later analysis re-analyzed previously published TCR beta repertoires from hundreds of donors and added high-resolution HLA genotyping. Rather than drawing on any new phenotypic data, the later analysis identified candidate immune exposures from TCR beta sequences and the way those sequences occurred across donors. To decide whether each TCR beta V gene segment behaved as functional or pseudogenic, an earlier analysis of over 500 of the donors relied on high-throughput TCR beta sequencing. Donor age, sex, ethnicity and CMV serostatus were collected together with the repertoire data. A later genetic analysis used genome-wide SNP genotypes for about three fifths of the 666 donors, treating that subset as a discovery cohort. All discovery cohort repertoires had been generated using a single sequencing platform. Class I and class II HLA loci were covered by the typing at four-digit resolution. The number of typed donors differed by locus: about 629-630 for A, B, C, DRB1 and DQB1; 500 to 550 for DQA1; 600 to 610 for DPA1; and 450 to 480 for DPB1. Four or five DR-DQ haplotypes were handled as single units for association and clustering, since linkage in the cohort was strong. Across approximately 400 genotyped donors of the cohort, an average of roughly 250,000 unique TCR beta nucleotide sequences per donor were sequenced, and around 20% of those sequences were non-productive.

The cohort comprised approximately 700 healthy bone marrow donors. At the time of sampling, all cohort members were nominally healthy, though unrecorded immune exposures were likely present. The donor tested CMV seronegative and was one of the 352 seronegative cohort members. Every donor gave a peripheral blood sample, and the peripheral blood mononuclear cells from that sample were used for TCR beta sequencing. The Qiagen DNeasy Blood Extraction Kit was used to extract genomic DNA from the blood cell samples. To prepare the library, the immunoSEQ multiplex PCR assay was applied. For the multiplex PCR, a mixture combining 60 forward primers for TCR Vbeta segments and 13 reverse primers for TCR Jbeta segments was used. The CDR3 region of rearranged TCR beta genes was amplified from genomic DNA by a multiplex PCR assay. The amplified TCR beta libraries were sequenced on the Illumina HiSeq System as 87-base-pair reads. The study's processing was this. A later analysis counted some 80 million unique TCR beta chains across the 700 or so repertoires, and roughly 10 million of these chains were shared by at least two donors. To remove PCR and sequencing errors, raw reads were error-corrected and collapsed into unique sequences using a nearest-neighbor algorithm that merged closely related sequences. Alignment of CDR3 sequences to IMGT reference sequences was used to assign V, D and J gene segments. For a sequence to be retained, a match of at least six nucleotides was required to both a V gene segment and a J gene segment. A rearrangement counted as productive if the CDR3 had no stop codons and remained in frame with V and J, and every other rearrangement counted as non-productive. CDR3 was defined according to IMGT convention as the region running from the second conserved V-encoded cysteine to the conserved J-encoded phenylalanine. The earlier analysis of approximately 590 of the donors excluded any sequence lacking an unambiguous match to a single V gene segment. In an earlier analysis of approximately 590 of the donors, a V segment was called functional when productive rearrangements were above 56.7%, and segregating when the standard deviation between donors exceeded 5%. A statistical classification framework was built for diagnosing cytomegalovirus status from the catalog of TCR beta chain sequences. A later analysis assigned V and J genes by comparing TCR nucleotide sequences with IMGT/GENE-DB human TR gene sequences. The TCRdist pipeline was used in a later analysis to assign CDR3 sequences and most-parsimonious VDJ recombination scenarios. In a later analysis, each TCR beta chain was defined by its CDR3 amino acid sequence together with its V-gene family, and reads without a unique V-gene family were excluded. In a later analysis, approximately 640 highly shared, low-generation-probability nucleotide sequences were removed to address suspected cross-contamination and a sequencing artifact. In a later analysis, a clonal expansion index was calculated for each public chain from normalized within-repertoire ranks of inferred template counts. In a later analysis, generation probabilities were computed with a VDJ recombination model fitted to out-of-frame rearrangements, and the resulting probabilities were checked against IGoR. In a later analysis, hypergeometric tests were used to score TCR-TCR, TCR-HLA and TCR-CMV co-occurrence, with a repertoire-size bias correction applied to TCR pairs. False discovery rates were estimated in a later analysis by permuting HLA or CMV assignments 20 times. In a later analysis, co-occurring TCRs were grouped with DBSCAN, and TCRdist sequence similarity was added when clustering was performed within HLA-allele-positive subsets. Repertoires with fewer than 30,000 or more than 120,000 public chains were left out of co-occurrence clustering, as were about five repertoires with anomalous nucleotide sharing. The table was pulled from immuneACCESS by TCRdb, which kept in-frame rearrangements only. Such tables lose some clones; where checked, under half of the loss comes from unresolved V genes, and the rest has no known cause. That table furnishes V, J and clone size, whereas the DNA furnished D and trimming. The sample table lists 63,000 or so clones, approximately 71% of them with a count of one. Approximately 5.5% of the sample is taken by the ten largest.

General study outcomes and caveats: Because HLA typing was unavailable for some donors at each locus, only the typed subset was used in association tests. While some public TCRs were present in many individuals, most TCR sequences turned up only very rarely across donors. In both the original and validation cohorts, the classifier was reported to diagnose cytomegalovirus status with high specificity and sensitivity. A later analysis found that TCR association rates varied across HLA loci, with DRB1 alleles showing the most associated TCRs and HLA-C alleles the fewest. Presence/absence analyses assumed roughly uniform sequencing depth across donors, an assumption that may not hold. The study gave a list of more than 150 TCR beta chains associated with cytomegalovirus. In a later analysis, HLA-associated TCR beta chains showed more clonal expansion and lower generation probabilities than non-associated chains that were equally common. Specific HLA alleles were associated with about 17,000 TCR beta sequences at a false discovery rate of 0.05 in a later analysis. The sequencing pipeline was judged likely to have produced a cluster of highly shared sequence variants as a technical artifact. CMV serostatus was the only immune exposure information available for the cohort. In a later analysis, most CMV-associated TCR beta chains were found to appear HLA-restricted, with HLA associations seemingly driven largely by CMV exposure. A few of the identified cytomegalovirus-associated TCR beta chains were confirmed in vitro to be specific for cytomegalovirus antigens. It was suggested by the authors that the approach could potentially be generalized to other disease states and immunological phenotypes. In a later genetic analysis, fewer N-insertions in productive TCRs were reported among donors in an Asian-associated ancestry cluster than the roughly 700-donor mean. Broadly in line with IMGT annotations, most TCR beta V segments showed up in productive rearrangements about 87% or about 30% of the time in an earlier analysis of under 700 of the donors. The cohort was sequenced for TCR beta chains only, and without alpha or paired-chain data the features that could be detected were limited. Correlated functional status among segregating V segments might be attributable to linkage disequilibrium, but an unknown experimental factor could not be ruled out. Several of the top co-occurrence clusters appeared to be linked to parvovirus B19, influenza, CMV and Epstein-Barr virus, according to a later analysis. A further reported finding was that TCR beta sequences accurately predicted the HLA-A and HLA-B alleles for most subjects in the first cohort. Because counts were too low, 15 to 20 rarely observed V segments, including chromosome 9 orphons, were excluded from the earlier analysis of 587 of the donors. Some IMGT-functional V segments, including TRBV6-2 and TRBV6-3, could not be told apart with the 87-base-pair reads, so those segments were excluded. When HLA alleles, especially DR and DQ, strongly co-occurred, attributing TCR associations to individual alleles was difficult. A later genetic analysis associated a missense DCLRE1C variant with V-gene and J-gene trimming of TCR beta chains, and an independent cohort replicated the association.

The chain is made from TRBV5-1 and TRBJ1-1, with a weak D call of TRBD1 (6 bases match). This sequence originates from a man aged 45-65 years in good health and CMV-seronegative. The material sequenced was PBMCs. The CDR3 here reads CASSFEWGQNTEAFF. The nucleotides are TGCGCCAGCAGCTTCGAGTGGGGACAGAACACTGAAGCTTTCTTT. Supplemented by the reference TRBV5-1 and TRBJ1-1 proteins around the CDR3, the complete variable domain is KAGVTQTPRYLIKTRGQQVTLSCSPISGHRSVSWYQQTPGQGLQFLFEYFSETQRNKGNFPGRFSGRQFSNSRSEMNVSTLELGDSALYLCASSFEWGQNTEAFFGQGTRLTVV.